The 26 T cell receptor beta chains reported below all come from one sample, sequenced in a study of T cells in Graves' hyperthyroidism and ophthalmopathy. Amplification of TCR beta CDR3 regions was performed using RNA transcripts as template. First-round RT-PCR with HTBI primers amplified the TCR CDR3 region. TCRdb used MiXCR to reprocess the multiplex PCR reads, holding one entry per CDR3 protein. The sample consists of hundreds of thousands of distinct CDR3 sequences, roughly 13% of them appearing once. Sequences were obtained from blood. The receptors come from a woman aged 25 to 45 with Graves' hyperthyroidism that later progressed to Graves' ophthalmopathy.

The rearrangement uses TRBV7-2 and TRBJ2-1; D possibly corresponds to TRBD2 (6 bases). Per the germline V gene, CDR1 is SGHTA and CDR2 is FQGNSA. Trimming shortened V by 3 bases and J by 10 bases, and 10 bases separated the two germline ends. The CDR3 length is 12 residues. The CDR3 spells CASSFGREEQFF. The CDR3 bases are TGTGCCAGCAGCTTCGGGCGGGAAGAGCAGTTCTTC.

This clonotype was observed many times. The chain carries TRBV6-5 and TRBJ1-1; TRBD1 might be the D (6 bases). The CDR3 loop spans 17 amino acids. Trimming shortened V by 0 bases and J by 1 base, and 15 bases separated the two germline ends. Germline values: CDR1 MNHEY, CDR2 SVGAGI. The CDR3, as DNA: TGTGCCAGCAGTTACTCGATTCCCGGACAGCCGAACACTGAAGCTTTCTTT. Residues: CASSYSIPGQPNTEAFF.

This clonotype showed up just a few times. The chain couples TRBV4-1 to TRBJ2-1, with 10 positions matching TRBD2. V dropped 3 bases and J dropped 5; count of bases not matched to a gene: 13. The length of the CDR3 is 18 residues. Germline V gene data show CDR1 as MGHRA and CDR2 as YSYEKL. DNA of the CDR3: TGCGCCAGCAGCCAGAGGGGGATAGCGGGAGGCCGAAACAATGAGCAGTTCTTC. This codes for CASSQRGIAGGRNNEQFF.

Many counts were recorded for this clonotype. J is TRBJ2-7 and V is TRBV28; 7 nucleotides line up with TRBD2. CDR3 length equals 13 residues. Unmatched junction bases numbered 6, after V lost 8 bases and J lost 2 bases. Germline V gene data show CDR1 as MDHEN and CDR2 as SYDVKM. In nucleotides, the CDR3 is TGTGCCAGCGCGGGAGAATCCCCCTACGAGCAGTACTTC. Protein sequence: CASAGESPYEQYF. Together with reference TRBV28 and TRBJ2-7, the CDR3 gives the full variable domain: DVKVTQSSRYLVKRTGEKVFLECVQDMDHENMFWYRQDPGLGLRLIYFSYDVKMKEKGDIPEGYSVSREKKERFSLILESASTNQTSMYLCASAGESPYEQYFGPGTRLTVT.

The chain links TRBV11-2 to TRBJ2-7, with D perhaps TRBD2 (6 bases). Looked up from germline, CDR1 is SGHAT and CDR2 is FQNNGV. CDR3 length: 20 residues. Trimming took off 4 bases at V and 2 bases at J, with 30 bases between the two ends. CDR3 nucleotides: TGTGCCAGCAGCTGGGGGGACGGTAGAAGGGTAGCTGGAGGGGCCTACGAGCAGTACGTC. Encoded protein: CASSWGDGRRVAGGAYEQYV.

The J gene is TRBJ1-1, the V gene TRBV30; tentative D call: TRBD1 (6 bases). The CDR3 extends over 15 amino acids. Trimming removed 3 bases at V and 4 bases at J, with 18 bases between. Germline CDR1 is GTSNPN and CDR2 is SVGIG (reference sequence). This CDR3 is CAWSPSMGGATEAFF. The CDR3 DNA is TGTGCCTGGAGCCCTAGCATGGGGGGGGCCACTGAAGCTTTCTTT.

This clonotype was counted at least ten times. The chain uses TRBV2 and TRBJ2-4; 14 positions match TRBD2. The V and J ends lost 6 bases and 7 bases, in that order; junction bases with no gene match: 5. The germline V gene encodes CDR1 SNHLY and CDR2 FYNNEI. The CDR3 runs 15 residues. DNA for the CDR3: TGTGCCAGCAGGGGACTAGCGGGAGTTACGAACATTCAGTACTTC. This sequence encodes CASRGLAGVTNIQYF.

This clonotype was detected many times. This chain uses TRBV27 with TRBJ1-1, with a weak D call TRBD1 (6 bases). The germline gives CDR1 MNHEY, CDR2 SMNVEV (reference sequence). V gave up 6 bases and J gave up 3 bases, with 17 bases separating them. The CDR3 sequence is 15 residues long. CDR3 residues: CASRYPGAPDTEAFF. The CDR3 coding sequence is TGTGCCAGCAGGTACCCAGGGGCGCCGGACACTGAAGCTTTCTTT.

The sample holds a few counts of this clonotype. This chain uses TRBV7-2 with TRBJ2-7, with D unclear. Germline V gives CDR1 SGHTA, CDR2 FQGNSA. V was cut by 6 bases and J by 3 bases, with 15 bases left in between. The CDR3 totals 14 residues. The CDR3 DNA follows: TGTGCCAGCAGATCCTCCAGCGCCTACTACGAGCAGTACTTC. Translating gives CASRSSSAYYEQYF. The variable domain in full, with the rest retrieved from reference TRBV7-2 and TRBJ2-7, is GAGVSQSPSNKVTEKGKDVELRCDPISGHTALYWYRQSLGQGLEFLIYFQGNSAPDKSGLPSDRFSAERTGGSVSTLTIQRTQQEDSAVYLCASRSSSAYYEQYFGPGTRLTVT.

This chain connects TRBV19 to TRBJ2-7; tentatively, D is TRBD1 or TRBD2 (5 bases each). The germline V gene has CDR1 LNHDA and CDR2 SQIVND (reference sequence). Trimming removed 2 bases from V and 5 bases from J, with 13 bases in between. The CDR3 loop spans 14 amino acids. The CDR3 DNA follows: TGTGCCAGTAGTATATCCGGGCTGGGGGACGAGCAGTACTTC. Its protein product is CASSISGLGDEQYF.

The DNA for the CDR3 is TGTGCCAGTAGTATCGCGGCTTACTCGAACACCGGGGAGCTGTTTTTT. Its translation is CASSIAAYSNTGELFF. V and J are TRBV19 and TRBJ2-2; the D is unclear. The CDR3 length is 16 residues. The V end was cut by 3 bases, the J end by 0 bases, with 11 bases between. The germline gives CDR1 LNHDA, CDR2 SQIVND (reference sequence).

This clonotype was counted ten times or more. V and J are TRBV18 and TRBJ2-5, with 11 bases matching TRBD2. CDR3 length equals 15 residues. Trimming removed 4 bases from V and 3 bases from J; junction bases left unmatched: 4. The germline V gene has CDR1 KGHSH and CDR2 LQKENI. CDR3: CASSRIAGGEETQYF. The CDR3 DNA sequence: TGTGCCAGCTCACGGATAGCGGGAGGGGAAGAGACCCAGTACTTC.

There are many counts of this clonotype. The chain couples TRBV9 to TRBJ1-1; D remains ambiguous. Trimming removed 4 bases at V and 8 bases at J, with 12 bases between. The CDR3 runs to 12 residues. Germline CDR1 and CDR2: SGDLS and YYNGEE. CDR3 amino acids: CASSPDNEEAFF. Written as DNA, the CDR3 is TGTGCCAGCAGCCCTGACAACGAAGAAGCTTTCTTT.

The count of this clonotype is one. CDR3 DNA: TGCAGCGTTGGTGGGCAGGGGGGGCGCGAGCAGTACTTC. Its protein is CSVGGQGGREQYF. The chain links TRBV29-1 to TRBJ2-7; TRBD1 or TRBD2 may be the D gene (7 bases each). The CDR3 has 13 amino acids. CDR1 is SQVTM, CDR2 ANQGSEA, per germline. V was clipped by 4 bases and J by 6 bases, with 16 bases between them.

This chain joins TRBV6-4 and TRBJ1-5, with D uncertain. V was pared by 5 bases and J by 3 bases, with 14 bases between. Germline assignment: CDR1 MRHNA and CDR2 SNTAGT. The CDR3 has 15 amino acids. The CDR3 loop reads CASSQDGGNNQPQHF. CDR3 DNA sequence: TGTGCCAGCAGTCAGGACGGAGGTAACAATCAGCCCCAGCATTTT.

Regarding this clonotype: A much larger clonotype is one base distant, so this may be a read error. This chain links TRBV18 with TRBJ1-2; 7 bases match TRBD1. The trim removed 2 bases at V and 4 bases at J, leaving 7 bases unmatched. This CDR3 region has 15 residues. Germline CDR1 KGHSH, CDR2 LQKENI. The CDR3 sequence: CASSPNEGGFYGYTF. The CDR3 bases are TGTGCCAGCTCACCAAATGAAGGGGGCTTCTATGGCTACACCTTC.

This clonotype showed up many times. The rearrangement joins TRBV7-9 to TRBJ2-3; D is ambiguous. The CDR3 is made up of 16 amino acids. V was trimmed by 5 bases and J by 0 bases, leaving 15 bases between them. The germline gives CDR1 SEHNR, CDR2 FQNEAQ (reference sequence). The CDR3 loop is CASSATVQSSTDTQYF. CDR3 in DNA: TGTGCCAGCAGCGCGACGGTCCAATCTAGCACAGATACGCAGTATTTT.

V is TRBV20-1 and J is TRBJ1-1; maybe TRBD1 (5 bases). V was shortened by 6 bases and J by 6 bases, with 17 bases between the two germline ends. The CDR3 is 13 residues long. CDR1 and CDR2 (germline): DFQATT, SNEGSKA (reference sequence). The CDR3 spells CSAQGGLFSEAFF. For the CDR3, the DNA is TGCAGTGCCCAGGGTGGGTTATTCTCTGAAGCTTTCTTT.

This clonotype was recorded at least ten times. The CDR3 DNA sequence: TGTGCCAGCACCTACCGGGACAGGGCCTACGAGCAGTACTTC. Translation gives CASTYRDRAYEQYF. The chain combines TRBV13 with TRBJ2-7, with 9 bases that match TRBD1. The length of the CDR3 is 14 residues. Germline CDR1 reads PRHDT; CDR2 reads FYEKMQ (reference sequence). V shed 7 bases, J shed 2 bases, and the junction held 6 bases outside the gene matches.

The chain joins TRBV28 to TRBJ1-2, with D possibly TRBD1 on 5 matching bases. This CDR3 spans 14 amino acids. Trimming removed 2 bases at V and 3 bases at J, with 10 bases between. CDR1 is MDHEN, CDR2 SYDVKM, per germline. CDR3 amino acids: CASSLGGLDYGYTF. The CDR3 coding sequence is TGTGCCAGCAGTTTAGGGGGACTGGACTATGGCTACACCTTC.

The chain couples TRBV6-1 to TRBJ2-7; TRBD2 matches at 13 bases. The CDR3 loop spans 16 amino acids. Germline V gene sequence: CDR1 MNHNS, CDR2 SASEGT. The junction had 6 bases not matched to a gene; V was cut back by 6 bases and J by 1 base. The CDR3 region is CASSRPGLAGSYEQYF. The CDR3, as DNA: TGTGCCAGCAGCAGACCGGGACTAGCGGGATCCTACGAGCAGTACTTC.

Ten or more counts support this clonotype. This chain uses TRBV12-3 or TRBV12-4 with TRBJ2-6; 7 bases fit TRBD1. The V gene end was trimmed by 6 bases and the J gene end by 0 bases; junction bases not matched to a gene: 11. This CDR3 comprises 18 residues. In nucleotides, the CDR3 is TGTGCCAGCAGAGGGCCGGGACAGCCGAGCTCTGGGGCCAACGTCCTGACTTTC. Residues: CASRGPGQPSSGANVLTF.

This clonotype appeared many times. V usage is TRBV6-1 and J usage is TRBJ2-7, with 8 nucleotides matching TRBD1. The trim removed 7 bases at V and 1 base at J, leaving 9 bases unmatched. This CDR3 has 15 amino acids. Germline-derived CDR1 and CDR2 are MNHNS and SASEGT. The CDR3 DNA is TGTGCCAGCACTGGACAGGGTACCTTATCCTACGAGCAGTACTTC. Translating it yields CASTGQGTLSYEQYF.

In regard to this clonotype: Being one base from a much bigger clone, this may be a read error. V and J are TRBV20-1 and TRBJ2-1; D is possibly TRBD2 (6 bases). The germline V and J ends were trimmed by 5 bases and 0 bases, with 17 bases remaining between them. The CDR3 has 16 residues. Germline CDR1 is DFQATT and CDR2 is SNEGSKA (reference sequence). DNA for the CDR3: TGCAGTGCTCCACCCTCTAGCGACAGCTCCTACAATGAGCAGTTCTTC. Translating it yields CSAPPSSDSSYNEQFF.

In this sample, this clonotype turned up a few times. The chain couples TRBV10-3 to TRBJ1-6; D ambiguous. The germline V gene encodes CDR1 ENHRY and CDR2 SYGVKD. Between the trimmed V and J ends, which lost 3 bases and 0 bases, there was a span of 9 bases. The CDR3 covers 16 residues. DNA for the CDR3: TGTGCCATCAGTGATGATCTTAACTCCTATAATTCACCCCTCCACTTT. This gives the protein CAISDDLNSYNSPLHF.

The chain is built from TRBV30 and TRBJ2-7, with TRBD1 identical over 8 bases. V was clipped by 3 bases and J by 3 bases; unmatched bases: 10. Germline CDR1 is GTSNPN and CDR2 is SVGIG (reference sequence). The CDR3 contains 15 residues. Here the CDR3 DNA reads TGTGCCTGGAGCTCCCCCGGACAGGGCTTCTACGAGCAGTACTTC. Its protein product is CAWSSPGQGFYEQYF.